Listed below are T cell receptor beta chains from one sample, sequenced in a study of response to subunit inactivated influenza vaccine. From the RT-PCR reads, TCRdb called clonotypes with MiXCR, one entry per CDR3 protein. The sample has about 500,000 distinct CDR3 sequences, 7.2% seen once. The sample consisted of PBMCs from blood, taken about 23 months after vaccination. These receptors were taken from a man aged 50-75 years who received an inactivated influenza vaccine. The CDR3 runs from the conserved cysteine through the conserved F or W.

j_call,v_call,cdr3_aa
TRBJ2-7,TRBV3-1,CASSQARVYEQYF
TRBJ2-2,TRBV5-1,CASSLNRVDTGELFF
TRBJ2-7,TRBV20-1,CSARRGSGSSYEQYF
TRBJ2-3,TRBV7-2,CASSLVVAYSTDTQYF
TRBJ2-4,TRBV7-2,CASSFYSMTGAKNIQYF
TRBJ2-7,TRBV6-2/TRBV6-3,CASSYSRDEQYF
TRBJ1-3,TRBV3-1,CASSQTGNTIYF
TRBJ1-6,TRBV5-5,CASSLRDRNNSPLHF
TRBJ2-5,TRBV12-3/TRBV12-4,CASSPLGKETQYF
TRBJ1-1,TRBV18,CASSPKGGEAFF
TRBJ1-6,TRBV6-5,CASSYQGRGSPLHF
TRBJ1-1,TRBV5-6,CASSLTGGAGQNTEAFF
TRBJ2-3,TRBV12-3/TRBV12-4,CASSEILTATDTQYF
TRBJ2-5,TRBV5-1,CASSLAPGGETQYF
TRBJ2-5,TRBV9,CASSYGLAGETQYF
TRBJ2-1,TRBV9,CASSASNGRSYNEQFF
TRBJ1-5,TRBV5-1,CASSLEGADGNQPQHF
TRBJ2-3,TRBV20-1,CSARPGTITDTQYF
TRBJ2-5,TRBV12-3/TRBV12-4,CASRGTVGTQYF
TRBJ2-1,TRBV10-2,CASSDPGGQSHNEQFF
TRBJ2-3,TRBV20-1,CSARPLEGNTDTQYF
TRBJ2-7,TRBV4-3,CASSQDWGRDAYEQYF
TRBJ2-3,TRBV5-1,CASSLAGQSTQYF
TRBJ1-2,TRBV5-1,CASSLVFGQGYTF
TRBJ1-1,TRBV6-2/TRBV6-3,CASQDSVTEAFF
TRBJ2-5,TRBV7-2,CASSHRRDQETQYF
TRBJ2-7,TRBV20-1,CSARPPRRGQGEQYF
TRBJ2-7,TRBV20-1,CSTGRSGSLSRAGSYEQYF